A single sample gave rise to the 32 T cell receptor beta chains below, sequenced in a study of graft-versus-host responses after intestinal transplantation. Only in-frame clones appear in the TCRdb table, and some are missing; sequencing was by immunoSEQ multiplex PCR. Seen here are more than 95,000 clones, around 90% observed once, and the top ten hold around 0.18%. For these TCRs, the target antigens are not known. The material sequenced was unstimulated CD4+ T cells sorted from spleen or lymph node cells, taken before intestinal transplant. The receptor set was obtained from a human donor who received an intestinal transplant.

V and J are TRBV5-4 and TRBJ2-2; 16 bases map to TRBD2. V trimming: 0 bases; J trimming: 3 bases; junction bases outside the gene matches: 5. This CDR3 comprises 19 residues. In germline, CDR1 is SGHNT, CDR2 YYREEE (reference sequence). CDR3 DNA sequence: TGTGCCAGCAGCTTGGCCTCGGGACTAGCGGGGGGGCACACCGGGGAGCTGTTTTTT. Translation: CASSLASGLAGGHTGELFF. The full variable domain, with the rest looked up from reference TRBV5-4 and TRBJ2-2, is ETGVTQSPTHLIKTRGQQVTLRCSSQSGHNTVSWYQQALGQGPQFIFQYYREEENGRGNFPPRFSGLQFPNYSSELNVNALELDDSALYLCASSLASGLAGGHTGELFFGEGSRLTVL.

The chain has TRBV28 and TRBJ1-2; 8 bases agree with TRBD1. Germline CDR1 MDHEN, CDR2 SYDVKM. The CDR3 spans 13 residues. For the CDR3, the DNA is TGTGCGGTTGACAGGGGTATTAGCTATGGCTACACCTTC. Encoded protein: CAVDRGISYGYTF.

V is TRBV5-1 and J is TRBJ2-3, with 9 bases matching TRBD2. Germline loops: CDR1 SGHRS, CDR2 YFSETQ. The V segment lost 5 bases and the J segment 0 bases; nucleotides outside the gene matches: 4. The CDR3 sequence is 15 residues long. DNA of the CDR3: TGCGCCAGCAGGTTCCTAGCGGGGAGCACAGATACGCAGTATTTT. Its translation: CASRFLAGSTDTQYF.

This chain uses TRBV7-6 with TRBJ2-4; 11 bases agree with TRBD2. Germline V gene data show CDR1 as SGHVS and CDR2 as FNYEAQ. The CDR3 consists of 17 residues. Trimming took 2 bases from V and 5 from J; bases not matched to a gene: 8. The CDR3 coding sequence is TGTGCCAGCAGCTTAACTAGCGGGAGTCGTCTCGAAAACATTCAGTACTTC. Translating it yields CASSLTSGSRLENIQYF. Combining the CDR3 with reference TRBV7-6 and TRBJ2-4 gives the whole variable domain GAGVSQSPRYKVTKRGQDVALRCDPISGHVSLYWYRQALGQGPEFLTYFNYEAQQDKSGLPNDRFSAERPEGSISTLTIQRTEQRDSAMYRCASSLTSGSRLENIQYFGAGTRLSVL.

V usage is TRBV6-1 and J usage is TRBJ1-2, with D possibly matching TRBD1 (5 bases). V was shortened by 7 bases and J by 5 bases, with 8 bases between the two germline ends. This CDR3 comprises 11 residues. In germline, CDR1 is MNHNS, CDR2 SASEGT. In DNA form, the CDR3 reads TGTGCCAGCAACTCAGGGTATGGCTACACCTTC. It translates to CASNSGYGYTF.

The gene calls are TRBV2 and TRBJ2-5; 7 bases are a match to TRBD1. After removal of 5 bases from V and 5 bases from J, the junction contained 8 bases not matched to a gene. CDR3 length: 14 residues. Germline CDR1 reads SNHLY; CDR2 reads FYNNEI. The CDR3 loop reads CASSLSRGRETQYF. CDR3 DNA: TGTGCCAGCAGTTTGAGTAGGGGGCGTGAGACCCAGTACTTC.

The V call is TRBV6-1, the J call TRBJ2-3, with TRBD2 matching 7 bases. The CDR3 contains 18 residues. Per the germline V gene, CDR1 is MNHNS and CDR2 is SASEGT. Trimming took 4 bases from V and 0 from J; bases not matched to a gene: 13. The DNA of the CDR3 is TGTGCCAGCAGTGGACCCGGGGGGTCATTCTCTAGCACAGATACGCAGTATTTT. Translation gives CASSGPGGSFSSTDTQYF.

The gene calls are TRBV2 and TRBJ1-1; 7 bases agree with TRBD1. V was clipped by 2 bases and J by 3 bases; unmatched bases: 0. The V gene's germline CDR1 is SNHLY and CDR2 FYNNEI. CDR3 length: 13 amino acids. In nucleotides, the CDR3 is TGTGCCAGCAGTGAACAGGGGGACACTGAAGCTTTCTTT. It is translated as CASSEQGDTEAFF.

The J gene is TRBJ1-3, the V gene TRBV19; tentatively, D is TRBD1 (6 bases). V lost 10 bases and J 8 bases, leaving 18 bases between the germline ends. CDR1 is LNHDA, CDR2 SQIVND, per germline (reference sequence). This CDR3 has 13 amino acids. CDR3 sequence reads: CATGQSLVDTIYF. The CDR3 nucleotides read TGTGCCACAGGACAGAGTCTGGTGGACACCATATATTTT.

V and J are TRBV9 and TRBJ1-4; TRBD1 matches 9 bases. The germline V gene encodes CDR1 SGDLS and CDR2 YYNGEE. V shed 4 bases, J shed 7 bases, and the junction held 8 bases outside the gene matches. The CDR3 loop spans 15 amino acids. The CDR3 sequence: CASSTVTGGSEKLFF. CDR3 in DNA: TGTGCCAGCAGCACAGTTACAGGGGGCAGTGAAAAACTGTTTTTT.

The chain recombines TRBV9 with TRBJ2-2; 9 nucleotides align to TRBD2. With V trimmed by 4 bases and J by 1 base, 11 bases remained unmatched. CDR3 length equals 18 residues. Germline values: CDR1 SGDLS, CDR2 YYNGEE. The CDR3 DNA follows: TGTGCCAGCAGCTCAGACCAGCTAGCGGGGTGGAACACCGGGGAGCTGTTTTTT. Its translation: CASSSDQLAGWNTGELFF.

The rearrangement uses TRBV10-1 and TRBJ2-2, with D possibly being TRBD1 (6 bases). In germline, CDR1 is WNHNN, CDR2 SYGVQD (reference sequence). V was cut by 6 bases and J by 6 bases, with 11 bases left in between. The length of the CDR3 is 13 residues. The chain's CDR3 is CASRGWGPGELFF. CDR3 sequence (DNA): TGCGCCAGCAGGGGTTGGGGGCCCGGGGAGCTGTTTTTT.

The rearrangement links TRBV15 to TRBJ2-1; 7 nucleotides line up with TRBD1. Losses at the gene ends were 2 bases for V and 6 bases for J; bases not matched to a gene: 4. Germline loops: CDR1 LNHNV, CDR2 YYDKDF (reference sequence). The CDR3 has 14 residues. As DNA, the CDR3 is TGTGCCACCAGCAGATTTACAGGGGTCAATGAGCAGTTCTTC. Translating gives CATSRFTGVNEQFF.

CDR3 loop: CASSVLSGQGSDTQYF. The CDR3 DNA follows: TGTGCCAGCAGCGTTCTATCCGGACAGGGCTCAGATACGCAGTATTTT. This rearrangement joins TRBV9 to TRBJ2-3; TRBD1 matches 8 bases. This CDR3 has 16 residues. The ends lost 2 bases at V and 4 bases at J; junction bases unmatched: 9. The germline gives CDR1 SGDLS, CDR2 YYNGEE.

The V gene is TRBV6-1, the J gene TRBJ1-1; D unclear. CDR3 length equals 14 residues. CDR1 MNHNS and CDR2 SASEGT come from the germline V gene. V lost 4 bases, J lost 4 bases, and 13 bases lay in between. The DNA for the CDR3 is TGTGCCAGCAGTGCCGAATCGGGAGTCACTGAAGCTTTCTTT. Encoded protein: CASSAESGVTEAFF.

The chain carries TRBV7-9 and TRBJ1-4; D unclear. The CDR3 extends over 16 amino acids. The germline CDR1 and CDR2 sequences are SEHNR and FQNEAQ (reference sequence). The V end lost 1 base, the J end lost 0 bases, and 9 bases lay between the germline ends. The CDR3 is CASSLGQAATNEKLFF. Here the CDR3 DNA reads TGTGCCAGCAGCTTAGGGCAGGCCGCAACTAATGAAAAACTGTTTTTT.

This chain links TRBV7-7 with TRBJ2-2; TRBD1 might be the D (5 bases). The V gene's germline CDR1 is SSHAT and CDR2 FNYEAQ (reference sequence). This CDR3 is built from 15 residues. The V and J ends lost 3 bases and 4 bases respectively, with 12 bases between them. Here the CDR3 reads CASSLGRSGTGELFF. The CDR3 DNA follows: TGTGCCAGCAGCTTGGGGCGTAGTGGCACCGGGGAGCTGTTTTTT.

The chain uses TRBV27 and TRBJ2-5, with 9 bases identical to TRBD2. This CDR3 has 17 residues. V trimming: 3 bases; J trimming: 1 base; junction bases outside the gene matches: 9. Germline V CDR1 and CDR2: MNHEY, SMNVEV (reference sequence). The CDR3 nucleotides read TGTGCCAGCAGTTTCTTCGGTAGCGGGAGTTCCCAAGAGACCCAGTACTTC. Translated: CASSFFGSGSSQETQYF.

The chain has TRBV4-2 and TRBJ2-3, with TRBD2 matching 10 bases. Trimming at V came to 4 bases and at J to 4 bases, leaving 5 bases not matched to a gene. The germline V gene has CDR1 LGHNA and CDR2 YNFKEQ. The CDR3 is made up of 15 amino acids. The CDR3 here is CASSLAGGLSDTQYF. The CDR3 nucleotides read TGTGCCAGCAGCCTAGCGGGGGGCCTATCAGATACGCAGTATTTT.

J is TRBJ1-6 and V is TRBV6-5; tentatively, D is TRBD1 (5 bases). Germline values: CDR1 MNHEY, CDR2 SVGAGI. The germline V and J ends were trimmed by 5 bases and 14 bases, with 22 bases remaining between them. This CDR3 contains 15 residues. CDR3: CASSPYGGGRRTLHF. In nucleotides, the CDR3 is TGTGCCAGCAGTCCTTATGGGGGGGGGAGACGGACCCTCCACTTT.

The chain recombines TRBV9 with TRBJ2-4; 9 bases map to TRBD1. V lost 5 bases to trimming and J lost 7 bases; unmatched junction nucleotides: 1. The CDR3 has 12 amino acids. Germline-derived CDR1 and CDR2 are SGDLS and YYNGEE. DNA of the CDR3: TGTGCCAGCAGTGACAGGGGGAACATTCAGTACTTC. The encoded protein is CASSDRGNIQYF.

The chain employs TRBV29-1 and TRBJ1-2; 8 nucleotides match TRBD1. The V and J ends lost 6 bases and 4 bases, in that order; junction bases with no gene match: 19. From germline, CDR1 is SQVTM and CDR2 ANQGSEA. The CDR3 covers 17 residues. The CDR3 here is CSVRGADRDRLGYGYTF. The CDR3 nucleotides read TGCAGCGTAAGGGGGGCGGACAGGGATCGGTTAGGCTATGGCTACACCTTC.

A word on this clone: An end of the junction differs from the germline gene, which may be a read error. Additional DNA sequences in this sample encode the identical CDR3. The chain joins TRBV6-5 to TRBJ1-1; D possibly corresponds to TRBD1 (6 bases). The CDR3 covers 14 residues. The V gene's germline CDR1 is MNHEY and CDR2 SVGAGI. The CDR3 bases are TGTGCCAGCAGTTATAGCAGGGGTTACACTGAGGCTTTCTTT. Residues: CASSYSRGYTEAFF.

CDR3 bases: TGTGCCATCAGTGGGGGGGGAGGTTACACAGATACGCAGTATTTT. This translates into CAISGGGGYTDTQYF. This rearrangement joins TRBV10-3 to TRBJ2-3, with 7 positions matching TRBD2. The germline V gene has CDR1 ENHRY and CDR2 SYGVKD. With V trimmed by 4 bases and J by 2 bases, 6 bases remained unmatched. This CDR3 is 15 amino acids long.

This chain connects TRBV7-2 to TRBJ2-2; TRBD2 aligns across 7 bases. The germline V gene encodes CDR1 SGHTA and CDR2 FQGNSA. V was pared by 5 bases and J by 6 bases, with 6 bases of the junction left unmatched. The CDR3 spans 14 residues. The CDR3 sequence is CASSPGLVAGELFF. In nucleotides, the CDR3 is TGTGCCAGCAGCCCCGGACTAGTTGCCGGGGAGCTGTTTTTT.

The rearrangement joins TRBV2 to TRBJ1-1; TRBD1 might be the D (5 bases). V gave up 4 bases and J gave up 4 bases, with 16 bases separating them. Germline CDR1 SNHLY, CDR2 FYNNEI. The CDR3 contains 15 residues. The CDR3 region has the DNA TGTGCCAGCAGTGGGTTGCAGGGTTTCGGCACTGAAGCTTTCTTT. It is translated as CASSGLQGFGTEAFF.

This chain links TRBV19 with TRBJ1-3; 7 nucleotides match TRBD1. J lost 4 bases, V lost 4 bases, and 4 bases had no gene match. Germline CDR1 reads LNHDA; CDR2 reads SQIVND (reference sequence). CDR3 length: 14 residues. CDR3 residues: CASSKGARGNTIYF. CDR3 bases: TGTGCCAGTAGTAAGGGGGCGAGAGGAAACACCATATATTTT.

This clone was counted once. This sequence joins TRBV2 and TRBJ2-3; maybe TRBD1 (6 bases). There are 14 residues in the CDR3. Looked up from germline, CDR1 is SNHLY and CDR2 is FYNNEI. Trimming cost V 7 bases and J 0 bases, with 11 bases left between them. The CDR3 here is CASKGDSSTDTQYF. In DNA form, the CDR3 reads TGTGCCAGCAAGGGGGATTCTAGCACAGATACGCAGTATTTT.

CDR3 sequence (DNA): TGTGCCTGGAATCGAATTAGCGGGAGAGGAGAGACCCAGTACTTC. Amino acids: CAWNRISGRGETQYF. The chain joins TRBV30 to TRBJ2-5, with 9 nucleotides matching TRBD2. The CDR3 has 15 amino acids. Germline CDR1 reads GTSNPN; CDR2 reads SVGIG (reference sequence). Germline trimming cut 4 bases from V and 4 bases from J; bases unmatched to any gene: 10.

This chain joins TRBV5-1 and TRBJ1-1; 7 bases map to TRBD1. The CDR3 is 13 amino acids. The trim removed 3 bases at V and 7 bases at J, leaving 6 bases unmatched. Germline-derived CDR1 and CDR2 are SGHRS and YFSETQ. CDR3 region: CASSSIRDSEAFF. Here the CDR3 DNA reads TGCGCCAGCAGCTCAATCCGGGACAGTGAAGCTTTCTTT.

Here the CDR3 DNA reads TGTGCCAGCAGCTTGGACTCGGCCGCGAGGCGCTATGGCTACACCTTC. Amino acids: CASSLDSAARRYGYTF. The rearrangement uses TRBV5-8 and TRBJ1-2, with unresolved D. Trimming took off 0 bases at V and 4 bases at J, with 16 bases between the two ends. The CDR3 loop spans 16 amino acids. Germline V gene data show CDR1 as SGHTS and CDR2 as YDEGEE.

The chain combines TRBV4-3 with TRBJ2-2; D perhaps matches TRBD1 (5 bases). The germline V gene encodes CDR1 LGHNA and CDR2 YSLEER. The CDR3 has 16 residues. V was shortened by 2 bases and J by 5 bases, with 15 bases between the two germline ends. The CDR3, as DNA: TGCGCCAGCAGCCAATTGGCCGCCCCAGGGACCGGGGAGCTGTTTTTT. Translation gives CASSQLAAPGTGELFF.